One TCR beta chain is described in this entry. The antigen remains unidentified. The CDR3 runs to 14 residues. V was shortened by 1 base and J by 2 bases, with 8 bases between the two germline ends. This record comes from a study of CD8 T cells in Susac syndrome. Study as a whole: Treatment status at blood draw for the Susac syndrome patients was therapy-naive, corticosteroids, or intravenous immunoglobulin alone.

Sequencing of TCR beta was undertaken in CD8+ and CD4+ T cells derived from blood. Study-level results: The study found that Susac CD8+ clonal expansion peaked in TEMRA cells and active patients.

RNA was extracted with the RNeasy kit, and a quantity of roughly 0.45 to 1 ug was reverse transcribed using random hexamers. Amplification of TCR beta CDR3 across 54 Vbeta and 13 Jbeta was performed with immunoSEQ multiplex PCR. TCRdb processed the immunoSEQ multiplex PCR reads anew with MiXCR; each CDR3 protein has one entry. The table lists about 130,000 distinct CDR3 sequences, about 95% of them singletons. The chain employs TRBV12-3 or TRBV12-4 and TRBJ1-2; D is undetermined. The TCR was taken from a human donor with Susac syndrome. What was sequenced was CD8+ T cells from PBMCs. CDR3 nucleotides: TGTGCCAGCAGTTTAGACCGGATCAACTATGGCTACACCTTC. It translates to CASSLDRINYGYTF.